These 13 T cell receptor beta chains were all obtained from the same sample, sequenced in a study of molecular identifiers for immune sequencing clone quantification (dated 2018 in TCRdb). The method was PCR. Sequencing instrument: Illumina HiSeq 4000. The public sequencing data were trimmed at Q25 with fastp and processed into clonotypes with MiXCR by TCRdb, which kept only in-frame beta chains. Every entry covers one CDR3 protein and lists the most common genes and DNA from its rows. Here the sample has 490,000 or so distinct CDR3 sequences; 20% to 25% occur a single time. In total, the top ten clones hold approximately 0.84% of the sample. Sequences were obtained from naive CD8+ T cells from blood, with Jurkat cell RNA spiked in. The sample's cell subset or site label, decoded: FACS-sorted CD8+CD4-CCR7+CD45RA+ naive T cells. The receptors derive from a human donor in good health. Some libraries in this study had Jurkat cell RNA spiked in.

This clonotype was picked up many times. The chain joins TRBV9 to TRBJ1-1; D uncertain. This CDR3 has 13 amino acids. Germline V gives CDR1 SGDLS, CDR2 YYNGEE. The V end was cut by 2 bases, the J end by 6 bases, with 11 bases between. CDR3 region: CASSVNPSPEAFF. CDR3 nucleotides: TGTGCCAGCAGCGTTAACCCGTCGCCTGAAGCTTTCTTT.

This clonotype was seen only once. This clone may be a read error of a much larger clone one base away. The chain is built from TRBV27 and TRBJ1-6; maybe TRBD1 (5 bases). The CDR3 spans 16 residues. V was shortened by 5 bases and J by 9 bases, with 20 bases between the two germline ends. Germline CDR1 MNHEY, CDR2 SMNVEV (reference sequence). Here the CDR3 DNA reads TGTGCCAGCAGTACAACCCTGGACAAGGCCGGTTCACCCCTCCACTTT. Its translation: CASSTTLDKAGSPLHF.

This clonotype was seen just once. The junction does not match germline at one end; this may be a read error. The rearrangement joins TRBV14 to TRBJ2-7; D is ambiguous. CDR1 and CDR2 from the germline V gene are SGHDN and FVKESK. The CDR3 contains 16 residues. The CDR3 DNA is TGTGCCAGCAGCCGCGGAAAGGGCAGGACCTCCTACGGGCAGTACTTC. It codes for CASSRGKGRTSYGQYF.

This clonotype was detected many times. The J gene is TRBJ2-5, the V gene TRBV19, with 8 bases lining up with TRBD1. Germline V gene data show CDR1 as LNHDA and CDR2 as SQIVND (reference sequence). This CDR3 region has 14 residues. V lost 6 bases, J lost 2 bases, and 5 bases stayed unmatched. CDR3 sequence: CASRPGGSQETQYF. Here the CDR3 DNA reads TGTGCCAGTAGACCAGGGGGCAGTCAAGAGACCCAGTACTTC.

J is TRBJ2-1 and V is TRBV7-9; tentative D call: TRBD2 (5 bases). The V end was cut by 3 bases, the J end by 5 bases, with 14 bases between. This CDR3 region has 15 residues. CDR1 and CDR2 (germline): SEHNR, FQNEAQ (reference sequence). CDR3 DNA: TGTGCCAGCAGCTTTATTTACGGGGTAAACAATGAGCAGTTCTTC. Translation gives CASSFIYGVNNEQFF.

This clonotype was observed at least ten times. The rearrangement joins TRBV7-6 to TRBJ2-1; 8 positions match TRBD2. CDR1 SGHVS and CDR2 FNYEAQ come from the germline V gene. V lost 7 bases and J lost 8; bases outside the gene matches: 10. The CDR3 consists of 14 residues. The DNA for the CDR3 is TGTGCCAGCAACCCTAGCGGGCACCCGGATGAGCAGTTCTTC. Its translation: CASNPSGHPDEQFF. Variable domain in full (rest from reference TRBV7-6 and TRBJ2-1): GAGVSQSPRYKVTKRGQDVALRCDPISGHVSLYWYRQALGQGPEFLTYFNYEAQQDKSGLPNDRFSAERPEGSISTLTIQRTEQRDSAMYRCASNPSGHPDEQFFGPGTRLTVL.

This clonotype has at least ten counts. This chain connects TRBV7-7 to TRBJ2-2, with D maybe TRBD2 (6 bases). Germline CDR1 SSHAT, CDR2 FNYEAQ (reference sequence). The CDR3 has 14 amino acids. Trimming took 5 bases from V and 4 from J, leaving 11 bases between them. CDR3 in DNA: TGTGCCAGCAGCCCCCCGGGACTCACCGGGGAGCTGTTTTTT. Translated: CASSPPGLTGELFF.

This clonotype was detected only a few times. The chain couples TRBV7-6 to TRBJ2-2; weak D call: TRBD2 (6 bases). From germline, CDR1 is SGHVS and CDR2 FNYEAQ. This CDR3 contains 15 residues. V lost 3 bases, J lost 3 bases, and 11 bases lay in between. In DNA, the CDR3 is TGTGCCAGCAGCTTTCGGGGGATTGACACCGGGGAGCTGTTTTTT. This codes for CASSFRGIDTGELFF.

V usage is TRBV10-3 and J usage is TRBJ2-1; no firm D call. Trimming took off 8 bases at V and 0 bases at J, with 17 bases between the two ends. The CDR3 runs 16 residues. Germline CDR1 is ENHRY and CDR2 is SYGVKD. CDR3 in amino acids: CAIANPGRSSYNEQFF. CDR3 DNA: TGTGCCATCGCCAACCCTGGACGGAGCTCCTACAATGAGCAGTTCTTC.

The sample holds many counts of this clonotype. The chain has TRBV9 and TRBJ2-6, with D uncertain. The CDR3 length is 15 residues. The germline V gene has CDR1 SGDLS and CDR2 YYNGEE. Trimming removed 3 bases from V and 0 bases from J, with 7 bases in between. The CDR3 reads CASSATVSGANVLTF. CDR3 DNA sequence: TGTGCCAGCAGCGCGACGGTCTCTGGGGCCAACGTCCTGACTTTC.

Regarding this clonotype: A much larger clone sits a single nucleotide away, making a read error possible. In this CDR3 the conserved last residue, phenylalanine or tryptophan, is missing, so a read error is likely. This chain uses TRBV4-3 with TRBJ2-7, with D possibly being TRBD1 or TRBD2 (5 bases each). Trimming stripped 3 bases from V and 6 bases from J, with 12 bases between. The CDR3 length is 13 residues. Germline loops: CDR1 LGHNA, CDR2 YSLEER. CDR3 loop: CASSHRRDAEQYL. The CDR3 DNA reads TGCGCCAGCAGCCACCGCCGGGACGCCGAGCAGTACCTC.

On this clonotype: An end of the junction does not agree with germline; a read error may underlie this. V is TRBV12-3 or TRBV12-4 and J is TRBJ2-7; possibly TRBD2 for D (6 bases). The CDR3 length is 14 residues. The DNA of the CDR3 is TGTGCCAGCAGTTTCGCGGGACTGACCTACAAGCAGTACTTC. Translating gives CASSFAGLTYKQYF.

This clonotype has only a few counts. The chain carries TRBV29-1 and TRBJ2-7, with TRBD1 matching over 8 bases. Germline assignment: CDR1 SQVTM and CDR2 ANQGSEA. This CDR3 is built from 13 residues. The junction had 8 bases not matched to a gene; V was cut back by 7 bases and J by 3 bases. The CDR3 coding sequence is TGCAGCGCGTCCGAGACAGGGGTCTACGAGCAGTACTTC. As protein: CSASETGVYEQYF.